This T cell receptor beta chain derives from a study of neurological immune-mediated disorders. Every sequencing run produced over 170 million TCR-beta sequences, and the sequences from any one run covered 15-18 subjects. Using its own MiXCR run on the 5' RACE reads, TCRdb lists one record per CDR3 protein. The sample lists 55,000 to 85,000 distinct CDR3 sequences, roughly 3.1% occurring once. This CDR3 has 14 residues. Germline assignment: CDR1 DFQATT and CDR2 SNEGSKA (reference sequence). V was shortened by 0 bases and J by 7 bases, with 12 bases between the two germline ends. Many counts were recorded for this clonotype.

This chain joins TRBV20-1 and TRBJ2-2; D not certain. Sequences were obtained from PBMCs. The TCR comes from a woman aged 50 to 60 with multiple sclerosis. CDR3 nucleotides: TGCAGTGCTAGAGATCTAAGAGGAGACGGGGAGCTGTTTTTT. This codes for CSARDLRGDGELFF.